The next 26 T cell receptor beta chains were all read from a single sample in a study of blood T cell repertoires in COVID-19. TCRdb keeps only in-frame clones here, not all; method: immunoSEQ multiplex PCR. This table holds 200,000 or so clones, 80% to 85% found once. The sequenced sample consisted of peripheral blood. The receptors were sampled from a woman aged 25-40 years who had recovered from COVID-19.

This clone was found a few times. DNA of the CDR3: TGTGCCAGCAGTGAGACCGGGAACTATGGCTACACCTTC. It is translated as CASSETGNYGYTF. The gene calls are TRBV2 and TRBJ1-2; D remains ambiguous. This CDR3 is 13 amino acids long. Per germline, CDR1 SNHLY and CDR2 FYNNEI. Between the trimmed V and J ends, which lost 3 bases and 2 bases, there was a span of 7 bases.

The chain has TRBV28 and TRBJ2-3; perhaps TRBD2 as D (5 bases). V gave up 3 bases and J gave up 1 base, with 14 bases separating them. Germline V gene sequence: CDR1 MDHEN, CDR2 SYDVKM. The CDR3 loop spans 16 amino acids. Written as DNA, the CDR3 is TGTGCCAGCAGTTTCGGAGCGGTTTACGGCACAGATACGCAGTATTTT. Translation gives CASSFGAVYGTDTQYF.

The CDR3 region is CASSLDRGEKLFF. CDR3 sequence (DNA): TGTGCCAGCAGCTTAGACAGGGGTGAAAAACTGTTTTTT. This sequence joins TRBV7-9 and TRBJ1-4; 7 bases align to TRBD1. With V trimmed by 1 base and J by 7 bases, 0 bases remained unmatched. The length of the CDR3 is 13 residues. Germline CDR1 reads SEHNR; CDR2 reads FQNEAQ (reference sequence). The entire variable domain, with the rest obtained from reference TRBV7-9 and TRBJ1-4, is as follows: DTGVSQNPRHKITKRGQNVTFRCDPISEHNRLYWYRQTLGQGPEFLTYFQNEAQLEKSRLLSDRFSAERPKGSFSTLEIQRTEQGDSAMYLCASSLDRGEKLFFGSGTQLSVL.

The V call is TRBV27, the J call TRBJ2-7; TRBD1 might be the D (6 bases). Looked up from germline, CDR1 is MNHEY and CDR2 is SMNVEV (reference sequence). The CDR3 is 12 residues long. The V end was cut by 6 bases, the J end by 4 bases, with 10 bases between. CDR3 residues: CASRSTGYEQYF. The CDR3 DNA is TGTGCCAGCAGATCAACAGGGTACGAGCAGTACTTC.

This clone was observed many times. This rearrangement joins TRBV10-3 to TRBJ1-6, with D perhaps matching TRBD1 (6 bases). The germline V and J ends were trimmed by 6 bases and 8 bases, with 11 bases remaining between them. The germline CDR1 and CDR2 sequences are ENHRY and SYGVKD. The CDR3 has 13 residues. This chain's CDR3 is CAIRQGLDSPLHF. The CDR3 DNA is TGTGCCATCAGGCAGGGGCTGGATTCACCCCTCCACTTT.

As concerns this clone: The junction departs from the called germline gene at one end, perhaps through a read error. The rearrangement links TRBV27 to TRBJ2-5; tentative D call: TRBD1 (6 bases). The germline gives CDR1 MNHEY, CDR2 SMNVEV (reference sequence). The CDR3 consists of 13 residues. CDR3 sequence (DNA): TGTGCCAGCAGTGTATCAGGGGAAAAGACCCAGTACTTC. It translates to CASSVSGEKTQYF.

This clone was counted at least ten times. V gene TRBV5-1 combines with J gene TRBJ1-1; D unresolved. V shed 4 bases and J shed 5 bases, with 27 bases lying between them. Germline V gene data show CDR1 as SGHRS and CDR2 as YFSETQ. The CDR3 has 18 residues. The CDR3 nucleotides are TGCGCCAGCAGCCTTCATTCTCTTCGAACACTGAAGAGGACTGAAGCTTTCTTT. It yields the protein CASSLHSLRTLKRTEAFF.

The sample holds one count of this clone. The rearrangement links TRBV27 to TRBJ2-7; 8 bases agree with TRBD1. J lost 3 bases, V lost 5 bases, and 6 bases had no gene match. Per the germline V gene, CDR1 is MNHEY and CDR2 is SMNVEV (reference sequence). This CDR3 region has 14 residues. The CDR3 region is CASSKTGENYEQYF. The DNA for the CDR3 is TGTGCCAGCAGTAAGACAGGGGAAAACTACGAGCAGTACTTC.

V is TRBV27 and J is TRBJ2-3, with D tentatively TRBD1 (5 bases). CDR1 is MNHEY and CDR2 is SMNVEV in the germline V gene (reference sequence). The CDR3 extends over 18 amino acids. With 0 bases removed from V and 1 base from J, the gap between germline ends came to 17 bases. The CDR3 reads CASSLSRDSHLGTDTQYF. CDR3 in DNA: TGTGCCAGCAGTTTATCCCGTGACAGTCACCTCGGCACAGATACGCAGTATTTT.

CDR3 residues: CASRAPGEGYNEQFF. As DNA, the CDR3 is TGTGCCAGTAGGGCCCCGGGGGAAGGTTACAATGAGCAGTTCTTC. V and J are TRBV19 and TRBJ2-1, with TRBD2 as a possible D gene (6 bases). The length of the CDR3 is 15 residues. V dropped 6 bases and J dropped 4 bases, with 16 bases sitting between them. CDR1 is LNHDA and CDR2 is SQIVND in the germline V gene (reference sequence).

The V gene is TRBV3-1 (or the pseudogene TRBV3-2), the J gene TRBJ2-1; weak D call: TRBD1 (5 bases). Trimming shortened V by 3 bases and J by 8 bases, and 14 bases separated the two germline ends. Germline CDR1 reads LGHDT; CDR2 reads YNNKEL (reference sequence). CDR3 length: 14 residues. Here the CDR3 DNA reads TGTGCCAGCAGCCACAAGGGGATAGGCTATGAGCAGTTCTTC. The encoded protein is CASSHKGIGYEQFF.

J is TRBJ2-3 and V is TRBV9, with 7 bases aligning to TRBD2. CDR1 and CDR2 from the germline V gene are SGDLS and YYNGEE. The CDR3 sequence is 13 residues long. J lost 3 bases, V lost 9 bases, and 7 bases had no gene match. The CDR3 DNA is TGTGCCACCCAGCGGGAAAATACAGATACGCAGTATTTT. Its translation is CATQRENTDTQYF.

This clone came up a few times. The J gene is TRBJ2-7, the V gene TRBV25-1, with unresolved D. This CDR3 comprises 11 residues. V lost 4 bases and J lost 1, with 2 bases in between. Germline values: CDR1 MGHDK, CDR2 SYGVNS. The CDR3 nucleotides read TGTGCCAGCAGTGCTTCCTACGAGCAGTACTTC. Its protein product is CASSASYEQYF.

The chain joins TRBV9 to TRBJ2-1; 11 bases line up with TRBD2. J lost 7 bases, V lost 3 bases, and 9 bases had no gene match. The length of the CDR3 is 16 residues. The germline V gene has CDR1 SGDLS and CDR2 YYNGEE. The CDR3 nucleotides read TGTGCCAGCAGCGGCCGAACTAGCGGGAGAAAGAATGAGCAGTTCTTC. Translating gives CASSGRTSGRKNEQFF.

The chain couples TRBV30 to TRBJ2-1; TRBD2 might be the D (6 bases). Trimming shortened V by 8 bases and J by 6 bases, and 17 bases separated the two germline ends. The length of the CDR3 is 13 residues. Germline V gene data show CDR1 as GTSNPN and CDR2 as SVGIG (reference sequence). As DNA, the CDR3 is TGTGCCCGGACTAATTCGGGAAGCAATGAGCAGTTCTTC. As protein: CARTNSGSNEQFF. Full variable domain (missing parts from reference TRBV30 and TRBJ2-1): SQTIHQWPATLVQPVGSPLSLECTVEGTSNPNLYWYRQAAGRGLQLLFYSVGIGQISSEVPQNLSASRPQDRQFILSSKKLLLSDSGFYLCARTNSGSNEQFFGPGTRLTVL.

The chain recombines TRBV6-4 with TRBJ1-5; D remains ambiguous. The CDR3 length is 18 residues. The germline V gene encodes CDR1 MRHNA and CDR2 SNTAGT. Trimming took off 8 bases at V and 4 bases at J, with 27 bases between the two ends. The CDR3 loop is CASGGRSKNPKINQPQHF. In DNA form, the CDR3 reads TGTGCCAGCGGTGGACGGAGTAAAAACCCGAAAATAAATCAGCCCCAGCATTTT.

The chain links TRBV28 to TRBJ1-1, with 7 bases lining up with TRBD1. V was pared by 4 bases and J by 7 bases, with 12 bases of the junction left unmatched. CDR1 MDHEN and CDR2 SYDVKM come from the germline V gene. The CDR3 runs to 15 residues. The CDR3 reads CASSSGYRGLGEAFF. Here the CDR3 DNA reads TGTGCCAGCAGTTCGGGGTACAGGGGCTTGGGTGAAGCTTTCTTT.

The chain uses TRBV12-5 and TRBJ1-1; possible D gene TRBD1, 5 bases. The CDR3 extends over 14 amino acids. V shed 6 bases and J shed 6 bases, with 17 bases lying between them. Germline CDR1 reads LGHNT; CDR2 reads FRNRAP. CDR3 region: CASGLGGTVAEAFF. CDR3 bases: TGTGCTAGTGGCCTCGGCGGGACGGTGGCTGAAGCTTTCTTT. The full variable domain, rest sourced from reference TRBV12-5 and TRBJ1-1, is DARVTQTPRHKVTEMGQEVTMRCQPILGHNTVFWYRQTMMQGLELLAYFRNRAPLDDSGMPKDRFSAEMPDATLATLKIQPSEPRDSAVYFCASGLGGTVAEAFFGQGTRLTVV.

The V and J genes are TRBV9 and TRBJ1-5; 8 bases align to TRBD1. Germline V gives CDR1 SGDLS, CDR2 YYNGEE. V lost 0 bases and J lost 6; bases outside the gene matches: 2. This CDR3 region has 14 residues. DNA of the CDR3: TGTGCCAGCAGCGTAGGACAGGGGAGTCAGCCCCAGCATTTT. Translation: CASSVGQGSQPQHF.

This clone was counted once. V is TRBV19 and J is TRBJ1-1; D is perhaps TRBD1 (5 bases). CDR3 length: 14 amino acids. V lost 2 bases to trimming and J lost 6 bases, with 13 bases between them. Per germline, CDR1 LNHDA and CDR2 SQIVND (reference sequence). CDR3 sequence (DNA): TGTGCCAGTAGTATACAGGGCTTACGGGCTGAAGCTTTCTTT. It specifies CASSIQGLRAEAFF.

The chain couples TRBV4-1 to TRBJ1-2; tentative D call: TRBD1 (6 bases). CDR3 length equals 16 residues. The V end lost 2 bases, the J end lost 5 bases, and 18 bases lay between the germline ends. CDR1 and CDR2 from the germline V gene are MGHRA and YSYEKL. The CDR3 is CASSQSPARGEYGYTF. The CDR3 DNA reads TGCGCCAGCAGCCAATCTCCGGCCAGGGGAGAGTATGGCTACACCTTC.

V usage is TRBV6-1 and J usage is TRBJ1-2, with a tentative D call TRBD1 (5 bases). CDR3 size: 17 residues. Between the trimmed V and J ends, which lost 4 bases and 8 bases, there was a span of 26 bases. Germline CDR1 and CDR2: MNHNS and SASEGT. CDR3 DNA sequence: TGTGCCAGCAGTGGAGGATCCAGGGCCTTTTGGATGGGAGGCTACACCTTC. Translating gives CASSGGSRAFWMGGYTF.

The rearrangement joins TRBV19 to TRBJ2-7; TRBD1 agrees at 7 bases. Per germline, CDR1 LNHDA and CDR2 SQIVND (reference sequence). The CDR3 contains 15 residues. The J segment lost 1 base and the V segment lost 7 bases, leaving 10 bases of the junction unmatched. The chain's CDR3 is CASTLTGAPSYEQYF. DNA for the CDR3: TGTGCCAGTACTCTCACAGGGGCGCCATCCTACGAGCAGTACTTC.

The CDR3 loop reads CASSLGTAYEQYF. DNA for the CDR3: TGTGCCAGCAGTCTTGGGACAGCGTACGAGCAGTACTTC. This chain links TRBV27 with TRBJ2-7, with 7 positions matching TRBD1. After removal of 5 bases from V and 4 bases from J, the junction contained 5 bases not matched to a gene. Germline CDR1 MNHEY, CDR2 SMNVEV (reference sequence). The CDR3 covers 13 residues.

This clone occurred once. V is TRBV6-5 and J is TRBJ2-1; TRBD2 matches at 10 bases. CDR3 size: 15 residues. V dropped 3 bases and J dropped 5; count of bases not matched to a gene: 4. Per the germline V gene, CDR1 is MNHEY and CDR2 is SVGAGI. In nucleotides, the CDR3 is TGTGCCAGCAGTTATCTAGCGGGAGTCCACAATGAGCAGTTCTTC. It codes for CASSYLAGVHNEQFF.

This clone appeared once. Written as DNA, the CDR3 is TGCAGTGCTAGAGCCATCTATGGCTACACCTTC. Amino acids: CSARAIYGYTF. This rearrangement joins TRBV20-1 to TRBJ1-2, with D uncertain. V dropped 1 base and J dropped 4 bases, with 4 bases sitting between them. The V gene's germline CDR1 is DFQATT and CDR2 SNEGSKA (reference sequence). The CDR3 spans 11 residues.